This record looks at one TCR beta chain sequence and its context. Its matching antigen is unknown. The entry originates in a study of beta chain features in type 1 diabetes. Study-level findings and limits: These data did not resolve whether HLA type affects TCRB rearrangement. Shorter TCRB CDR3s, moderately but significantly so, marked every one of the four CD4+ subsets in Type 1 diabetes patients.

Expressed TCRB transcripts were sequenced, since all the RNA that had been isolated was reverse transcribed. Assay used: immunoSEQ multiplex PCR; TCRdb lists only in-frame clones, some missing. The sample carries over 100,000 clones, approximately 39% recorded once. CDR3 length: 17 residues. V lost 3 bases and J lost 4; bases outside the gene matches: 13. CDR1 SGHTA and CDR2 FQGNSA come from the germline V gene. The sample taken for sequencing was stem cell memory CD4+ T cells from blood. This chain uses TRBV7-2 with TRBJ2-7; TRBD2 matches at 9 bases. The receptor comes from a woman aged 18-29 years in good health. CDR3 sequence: CASSLYSGAGGQYEQYF. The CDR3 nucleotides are TGTGCCAGCAGCTTGTATAGTGGGGCGGGAGGGCAATACGAGCAGTACTTC.